A selection of T cell receptor beta chains follows, all from one sample in a study of blood T cell repertoires in COVID-19. The repertoire was sequenced with immunoSEQ multiplex PCR; TCRdb's copy has only in-frame clones and lacks some. Of 220,000 or so clones in the sample, about 83% were seen once. Source material: PBMCs or T cells enriched from blood (not recorded which). These receptors were taken from a woman in her thirties or forties who had recovered from COVID-19. Each CDR3 is given with its conserved first and last residue. The D gene is left open where the match is weak. Expanded clones are given a class, and other clones once, few, many or no size at all.

clone_size: .; j_call: TRBJ2-1; d_call: TRBD1; v_call: TRBV19; cdr3_nt: TGTGCCAGTAATAAACAGGGGTTTGAGCAGTTCTTC; cdr3_aa: CASNKQGFEQFF
clone_size: .; j_call: TRBJ2-5; d_call: TRBD1; v_call: TRBV11-2; cdr3_nt: TGTGCCAGCAGCACCAGGACAGGAGAATGGGAGACCCAGTACTTC; cdr3_aa: CASSTRTGEWETQYF
clone_size: .; j_call: TRBJ1-5; d_call: TRBD1; v_call: TRBV3-1/TRBV3-2; cdr3_nt: TGTGCCAGCAGCCAGGGCAGGACAGGTCGGAGGCCCCAGCATTTT; cdr3_aa: CASSQGRTGRRPQHF
clone_size: .; j_call: TRBJ2-1; d_call: TRBD2; v_call: TRBV7-9; cdr3_nt: TGTGCCAGCAGCTTAAACCTCGCGGGGGGGTACAATGAGCAGTTCTTC; cdr3_aa: CASSLNLAGGYNEQFF
clone_size: .; j_call: TRBJ1-5; d_call: .; v_call: TRBV19; cdr3_nt: TGTGCCAGTACCGGAACAGTGGCGCAGCCCCAGCATTTT; cdr3_aa: CASTGTVAQPQHF
clone_size: once; j_call: TRBJ1-1; d_call: .; v_call: TRBV5-1; cdr3_nt: TGCGCCAGCAGCTTGGAGGGGTCCATGAACACTGAAGCTTTCTTT; cdr3_aa: CASSLEGSMNTEAFF
clone_size: .; j_call: TRBJ2-3; d_call: TRBD1; v_call: TRBV27; cdr3_nt: TGTGCCAGCAGTTCTACCCCAGGGGGACGGGATACGCAGTATTTT; cdr3_aa: CASSSTPGGRDTQYF
clone_size: few; j_call: TRBJ2-3; d_call: .; v_call: TRBV11-2; cdr3_nt: TGTGCCAGCAGCTTAGTAGGAGGGGCAGATACGCAGTATTTT; cdr3_aa: CASSLVGGADTQYF
clone_size: .; j_call: TRBJ2-1; d_call: TRBD2; v_call: TRBV9; cdr3_nt: TGTGCCAGCAGCGTAGGCTCTGTGCGGGAGGGTGAGCAGTTCTTC; cdr3_aa: CASSVGSVREGEQFF
clone_size: .; j_call: TRBJ2-6; d_call: TRBD1; v_call: TRBV5-6; cdr3_nt: TGTGCCAGCAGCCTAATCGGGGACAGGGGCTCTGGGGCCAACGTCCTGACTTTC; cdr3_aa: CASSLIGDRGSGANVLTF
clone_size: .; j_call: TRBJ1-5; d_call: .; v_call: TRBV2; cdr3_nt: TGTGCCAGCAGTGAAGACTATCAGCCCCAGCATTTT; cdr3_aa: CASSEDYQPQHF
clone_size: .; j_call: TRBJ1-4; d_call: .; v_call: TRBV9; cdr3_nt: TGTGCCAGCAGCGTAGGCCAGACTAATGAAAAACTGTTTTTT; cdr3_aa: CASSVGQTNEKLFF
clone_size: .; j_call: TRBJ2-1; d_call: TRBD2; v_call: TRBV27; cdr3_nt: TGTGCCAGCAGTTTAAGACTAGCGGGAGGGAGCCCCTACAATGAGCAGTTCTTC; cdr3_aa: CASSLRLAGGSPYNEQFF
clone_size: .; j_call: TRBJ2-2; d_call: TRBD2; v_call: TRBV15; cdr3_nt: TGTGCCACAACGAAGGGAGGGAAGGGAGGCACCGGGGAGCTGTTTTTT; cdr3_aa: CATTKGGKGGTGELFF
clone_size: .; j_call: TRBJ2-1; d_call: .; v_call: TRBV28; cdr3_nt: TGTGCCAGCAGTTCCCTAGCGAGCTCCTACAATGAGCAGTTCTTC; cdr3_aa: CASSSLASSYNEQFF
clone_size: .; j_call: TRBJ1-3; d_call: .; v_call: TRBV3-1/TRBV3-2; cdr3_nt: TGTGCCAGCAGTTACAGGACAGCCGGAAACACCATATATTTT; cdr3_aa: CASSYRTAGNTIYF
clone_size: few; j_call: TRBJ2-4; d_call: TRBD1; v_call: TRBV6-2/TRBV6-3; cdr3_nt: TGTGCCAGCCGCCAGGGGGCCGGAGACATTCAGTACTTC; cdr3_aa: CASRQGAGDIQYF
clone_size: once; j_call: TRBJ2-2; d_call: TRBD2; v_call: TRBV24-1; cdr3_nt: TGTGCCACCAGTGATTTGACTAGCGATCACACCGGGGAGCTGTTTTTT; cdr3_aa: CATSDLTSDHTGELFF
clone_size: .; j_call: TRBJ2-3; d_call: TRBD2; v_call: TRBV2; cdr3_nt: TGTGCCAGCAGACCTAGCGGTAGCACAGATACGCAGTATTTT; cdr3_aa: CASRPSGSTDTQYF
clone_size: once; j_call: TRBJ2-1; d_call: TRBD1; v_call: TRBV18; cdr3_nt: TGTGCCAGCTCACGAGGGGGACAGGGAATTAATGAGCAGTTCTTC; cdr3_aa: CASSRGGQGINEQFF
clone_size: .; j_call: TRBJ2-5; d_call: .; v_call: TRBV9; cdr3_nt: TGTGCCAGCAGCGCCGGACTTGAGACCCAGTACTTC; cdr3_aa: CASSAGLETQYF
clone_size: .; j_call: TRBJ2-1; d_call: .; v_call: TRBV10-3; cdr3_nt: TGTGCCATCAGTGAATTGCTAGCGAGCCTCAATGAGCAGTTCTTC; cdr3_aa: CAISELLASLNEQFF
clone_size: .; j_call: TRBJ1-2; d_call: .; v_call: TRBV2; cdr3_nt: TGTGCCAGCAGTGATTCCCCTCCCAACTATGGCTACACCTTC; cdr3_aa: CASSDSPPNYGYTF
clone_size: few; j_call: TRBJ2-1; d_call: TRBD2; v_call: TRBV29-1; cdr3_nt: TGCAGCGTTGTGTCCCTAGCGGGAGGGTACAATGAGCAGTTCTTC; cdr3_aa: CSVVSLAGGYNEQFF
clone_size: .; j_call: TRBJ1-6; d_call: .; v_call: TRBV2; cdr3_nt: TGTGCCAGCAGCCAACGCCTGACAGCTATCTCCTATAATTCACCCCTCCACTTT; cdr3_aa: CASSQRLTAISYNSPLHF